This T cell receptor (beta chain) was recorded in a study of OX40 agonist ivuxolimab in advanced cancers. Across the whole study: Prior anti-PD-1, anti-PD-L1 or anti-CTLA-4 therapy was allowed; about 39% had some.

This CDR3 is 14 amino acids long. In germline, CDR1 is MNHNY, CDR2 SVGAGI (reference sequence). V shed 0 bases and J shed 7 bases, with 12 bases lying between them. The repertoire was sequenced with immunoSEQ multiplex PCR; TCRdb's copy has only in-frame clones and lacks some. In the table there are under 85,000 clones, approximately 86% of which are singletons. Material: CD4+ or CD8+ T cells sorted from blood, obtained in a trial of the OX40 agonist ivuxolimab. The gene calls are TRBV6-6 and TRBJ1-2; D gene ambiguous. The TCR sequence derives from an adult with an advanced solid tumor such as melanoma, head and neck, liver or kidney cancer. The chain's CDR3 is CASSYSSQASGYTF. Written as DNA, the CDR3 is TGTGCCAGCAGTTACTCGAGCCAGGCTTCTGGCTACACCTTC.